These 25 T cell receptor beta chains share one sample of origin, sequenced in a study of sequential checkpoint blockade in melanoma. Repertoires were generated with immunoSEQ multiplex PCR, while TCRdb's copy carries only in-frame clones and drops some. This table holds 20,000 to 25,000 clones, roughly 82% found once. As to treatment: randomized to nivolumab then ipilimumab (arm A) or the reverse (arm B). Sequences were derived from CD8+ T cells sorted from blood (inferred from file names), sampled from a patient given nivolumab and ipilimumab in sequence. These receptors were collected from a human donor with melanoma.

V usage is TRBV7-9 and J usage is TRBJ2-4, with 8 bases aligning to TRBD1. CDR3 length equals 13 residues. J lost 3 bases, V lost 5 bases, and 0 bases had no gene match. CDR1 is SEHNR and CDR2 is FQNEAQ in the germline V gene (reference sequence). The CDR3 coding sequence is TGTGCCAGCAGCGGGACAGGCAAAAACATTCAGTACTTC. Translating gives CASSGTGKNIQYF.

This sequence joins TRBV18 and TRBJ2-7; the match to TRBD2 covers 11 bases. The CDR3 is 14 residues long. The germline CDR1 and CDR2 sequences are KGHSH and LQKENI. V was pared by 3 bases and J by 3 bases, with 1 base of the junction left unmatched. CDR3 in DNA: TGTGCCAGCTCACCGACTAGCGGGAACTACGAGCAGTACTTC. Protein sequence: CASSPTSGNYEQYF.

The chain recombines TRBV7-2 with TRBJ2-3; 8 bases align to TRBD2. The CDR3 runs to 14 residues. The germline V gene has CDR1 SGHTA and CDR2 FQGNSA. With V trimmed by 5 bases and J by 1 base, 2 bases remained unmatched. The CDR3 nucleotides read TGTGCCAGCAGCCGGGGGGGCGGCACAGATACGCAGTATTTT. Protein: CASSRGGGTDTQYF.

This chain uses TRBV5-1 with TRBJ2-5; the D is unclear. Per the germline V gene, CDR1 is SGHRS and CDR2 is YFSETQ. Trimming took 1 base from V and 4 from J, leaving 11 bases between them. The CDR3 totals 14 residues. The CDR3 region has the DNA TGCGCCAGCAGCTTGTCGTCTAGTCGAGAGACCCAGTACTTC. It is translated as CASSLSSSRETQYF.

V gene TRBV21-1 combines with J gene TRBJ2-7; TRBD2 was called by the table and not checked on the DNA. TRBV21-1 is labeled a pseudogene. This CDR3 has 15 amino acids. In DNA, the CDR3 is TGTGCCAGCAGCAAAGGGGTGGCGCGGTTCAACGAGCAGTACTTC. This encodes CASSKGVARFNEQYF.

The chain has TRBV19 and TRBJ1-1; TRBD1 matches at 9 bases. V shed 3 bases and J 7 bases; nucleotides not matched to a gene: 3. There are 13 residues in the CDR3. Germline loops: CDR1 LNHDA, CDR2 SQIVND (reference sequence). CDR3 DNA: TGTGCCAGTAGTATCGGGGACAGGGTTGAAGCTTTCTTT. Translated: CASSIGDRVEAFF.

The rearrangement joins TRBV29-1 to TRBJ2-7; 11 bases are a match to TRBD1. Germline CDR1 and CDR2: SQVTM and ANQGSEA. CDR3 length: 14 residues. V lost 5 bases, J lost 2 bases, and 5 bases stayed unmatched. CDR3 nucleotides: TGCAGCGTTCAGGGGACAGGGGGGGCCTACGAGCAGTACTTC. Translating it yields CSVQGTGGAYEQYF.

This clone occurred once. V gene TRBV27 combines with J gene TRBJ2-1; TRBD2 aligns across 10 bases. Germline V gene data show CDR1 as MNHEY and CDR2 as SMNVEV (reference sequence). The CDR3 spans 17 residues. After removal of 2 bases from V and 7 bases from J, the junction contained 11 bases not matched to a gene. The CDR3 loop reads CASSLPSGRARENEQFF. The CDR3 coding sequence is TGTGCCAGCAGTTTACCGAGCGGGAGGGCCAGGGAGAATGAGCAGTTCTTC.

The V call is TRBV7-2, the J call TRBJ2-1; D gene unclear. The CDR3 is 12 residues long. The germline CDR1 and CDR2 sequences are SGHTA and FQGNSA. The V end lost 5 bases, the J end lost 4 bases, and 6 bases lay between the germline ends. The CDR3: CASSTGYNEQFF. The CDR3 DNA is TGTGCCAGCAGCACTGGTTACAATGAGCAGTTCTTC.

CDR3 bases: TGTGCCTGGGGGGGACTAGCGGGCAATGAGCAGTTCTTC. Protein: CAWGGLAGNEQFF. The gene calls are TRBV30 and TRBJ2-1; 12 positions match TRBD2. After removal of 5 bases from V and 6 bases from J, the junction contained 2 bases not matched to a gene. Germline values: CDR1 GTSNPN, CDR2 SVGIG (reference sequence). The CDR3 extends over 13 amino acids. Variable domain in full (rest from reference TRBV30 and TRBJ2-1): SQTIHQWPATLVQPVGSPLSLECTVEGTSNPNLYWYRQAAGRGLQLLFYSVGIGQISSEVPQNLSASRPQDRQFILSSKKLLLSDSGFYLCAWGGLAGNEQFFGPGTRLTVL.

The chain is built from TRBV29-1 and TRBJ2-6; D is perhaps TRBD2 (6 bases). The CDR3 has 15 amino acids. Between the trimmed V and J ends, which lost 7 bases and 0 bases, there was a span of 13 bases. Per the germline V gene, CDR1 is SQVTM and CDR2 is ANQGSEA. The CDR3 sequence is CSAPSGSSGANVLTF. The CDR3 DNA reads TGCAGCGCCCCCTCCGGGAGCTCTGGGGCCAACGTCCTGACTTTC.

The rearrangement joins TRBV5-5 to TRBJ1-2; D call uncertain. This CDR3 spans 13 amino acids. Trimming left V 0 bases short and J 5 bases short, with 8 bases between. The germline V gene has CDR1 SGHKS and CDR2 YYEKEE (reference sequence). The CDR3, as DNA: TGTGCCAGCAGCTTGGATGGCATATATGGCTACACCTTC. Its translation: CASSLDGIYGYTF.

This clone was observed once. This chain connects TRBV5-1 to TRBJ2-1; D is perhaps TRBD2 (6 bases). The CDR3 spans 15 residues. V gave up 4 bases and J gave up 5 bases, with 16 bases separating them. The germline CDR1 and CDR2 sequences are SGHRS and YFSETQ. The CDR3: CASSVWGERDNEQFF. DNA for the CDR3: TGCGCCAGCAGCGTTTGGGGGGAGCGAGACAATGAGCAGTTCTTC. The full variable domain, its missing parts supplied by reference TRBV5-1 and TRBJ2-1, is KAGVTQTPRYLIKTRGQQVTLSCSPISGHRSVSWYQQTPGQGLQFLFEYFSETQRNKGNFPGRFSGRQFSNSRSEMNVSTLELGDSALYLCASSVWGERDNEQFFGPGTRLTVL.

In its sample, this clone was seen a few times. The chain recombines TRBV15 with TRBJ1-2, with D possibly being TRBD1 (6 bases). Trimming stripped 1 base from V and 0 bases from J, with 12 bases between. The CDR3 spans 16 residues. Germline CDR1 reads LNHNV; CDR2 reads YYDKDF (reference sequence). As DNA, the CDR3 is TGTGCCACCAGCAGAGGGATGGGGGCCCCTAACTATGGCTACACCTTC. Its translation is CATSRGMGAPNYGYTF. Full variable domain (outside the CDR3, taken from reference TRBV15 and TRBJ1-2): DAMVIQNPRYQVTQFGKPVTLSCSQTLNHNVMYWYQQKSSQAPKLLFHYYDKDFNNEADTPDNFQSRRPNTSFCFLDIRSPGLGDTAMYLCATSRGMGAPNYGYTFGSGTRLTVV.

The chain employs TRBV19 and TRBJ1-1; D is uncertain. Germline V gives CDR1 LNHDA, CDR2 SQIVND (reference sequence). Trimming left V 3 bases short and J 1 base short, with 15 bases between. The CDR3 is made up of 16 amino acids. CDR3 loop: CASSIGSGGPNTEAFF. The CDR3, as DNA: TGTGCCAGTAGTATTGGGTCGGGAGGACCGAACACTGAAGCTTTCTTT.

This clone was seen just once. The V call is TRBV28, the J call TRBJ2-3; 9 positions agree with TRBD2. This CDR3 spans 14 amino acids. Trimming removed 5 bases from V and 5 bases from J; junction bases left unmatched: 5. Germline V gene lookup returns CDR1 MDHEN and CDR2 SYDVKM. This chain's CDR3 is CASSGTSNLDTQYF. The CDR3 DNA reads as TGTGCCAGCAGTGGGACTAGCAATCTAGATACGCAGTATTTT.

The rearrangement joins TRBV5-1 to TRBJ2-2; D not certain. This CDR3 has 15 residues. CDR1 is SGHRS and CDR2 is YFSETQ in the germline V gene. V lost 1 base and J lost 0, with 7 bases in between. This CDR3 reads CASSLSAANTGELFF. The CDR3 DNA reads as TGCGCCAGCAGCTTGAGCGCAGCGAACACCGGGGAGCTGTTTTTT.

The chain recombines TRBV29-1 with TRBJ1-2; D might be TRBD1 (6 bases). Germline values: CDR1 SQVTM, CDR2 ANQGSEA. The V end was cut by 0 bases, the J end by 3 bases, with 17 bases between. The CDR3 covers 16 residues. The CDR3 nucleotides read TGCAGCGTTGAAGATCCCGGGCTACAGGGAGACTATGGCTACACCTTC. Its protein is CSVEDPGLQGDYGYTF.

This clone was seen only a few times. The chain joins TRBV6-4 to TRBJ1-2; maybe TRBD1 (5 bases). With 6 bases removed from V and 2 bases from J, the gap between germline ends came to 16 bases. This CDR3 region has 15 residues. Germline V CDR1 and CDR2: MRHNA, SNTAGT. CDR3 nucleotides: TGTGCCAGCAGATCCTGGTCCACAGGCAACTATGGCTACACCTTC. Protein: CASRSWSTGNYGYTF.

Only a few counts were recorded for this clone. The V call is TRBV27, the J call TRBJ2-1, with 7 bases lining up with TRBD1. Per the germline V gene, CDR1 is MNHEY and CDR2 is SMNVEV (reference sequence). Trimming cost V 6 bases and J 8 bases; bases outside gene matches: 16. The CDR3 runs to 16 residues. CDR3 sequence: CASRPEGHLGGHEQFF. The CDR3, as DNA: TGTGCCAGCAGACCCGAGGGACACCTAGGGGGCCATGAGCAGTTCTTC.

The genes are TRBV9 and TRBJ2-5, with D maybe TRBD2 (5 bases). The DNA end is a closer match to TRBJ2-7, so the J assignment may be wrong. This CDR3 has 14 residues. CDR1 and CDR2 from the germline V gene are SGDLS and YYNGEE. The CDR3 loop reads CASSKGEGSYEQYF. Written as DNA, the CDR3 is TGTGCCAGCAGTAAGGGAGAAGGTTCCTACGAGCAGTACTTC.

The rearrangement links TRBV7-9 to TRBJ1-1; D might be TRBD1 (6 bases). Germline CDR1 and CDR2: SEHNR and FQNEAQ (reference sequence). The length of the CDR3 is 14 residues. V lost 5 bases and J 7 bases, leaving 17 bases between the germline ends. CDR3 amino acids: CASSPGGQGHEAFF. The DNA for the CDR3 is TGTGCCAGCAGCCCCGGGGGGCAGGGTCATGAAGCTTTCTTT.

The chain recombines TRBV7-2 with TRBJ2-5; weak D call: TRBD1 (7 bases). The V gene lost 4 bases and the J gene lost 3 bases, with 21 bases spanning the gap. Germline lookup yields CDR1 SGHTA and CDR2 FQGNSA. The CDR3 extends over 17 amino acids. CDR3: CASSSQGRQGDKETQYF. CDR3 coding DNA: TGTGCCAGCAGCTCCCAAGGGAGGCAGGGGGACAAAGAGACCCAGTACTTC.

The gene calls are TRBV11-2 and TRBJ2-4; D remains unclear. V was pared by 1 base and J by 0 bases, with 7 bases between. Germline CDR1 reads SGHAT; CDR2 reads FQNNGV. The CDR3 contains 15 residues. CDR3 loop: CASSLGEIAKNIQYF. CDR3 in DNA: TGTGCCAGCAGCTTAGGAGAGATAGCCAAAAACATTCAGTACTTC.

This clone has only one observation. The chain links TRBV18 to TRBJ2-7; maybe TRBD2 (6 bases). CDR3 length: 15 amino acids. The germline V gene encodes CDR1 KGHSH and CDR2 LQKENI. Trimming stripped 3 bases from V and 3 bases from J, with 15 bases between. Here the CDR3 DNA reads TGTGCCAGCTCACCGCCTAGCGATGGGGTCTACGAGCAGTACTTC. Translation: CASSPPSDGVYEQYF.